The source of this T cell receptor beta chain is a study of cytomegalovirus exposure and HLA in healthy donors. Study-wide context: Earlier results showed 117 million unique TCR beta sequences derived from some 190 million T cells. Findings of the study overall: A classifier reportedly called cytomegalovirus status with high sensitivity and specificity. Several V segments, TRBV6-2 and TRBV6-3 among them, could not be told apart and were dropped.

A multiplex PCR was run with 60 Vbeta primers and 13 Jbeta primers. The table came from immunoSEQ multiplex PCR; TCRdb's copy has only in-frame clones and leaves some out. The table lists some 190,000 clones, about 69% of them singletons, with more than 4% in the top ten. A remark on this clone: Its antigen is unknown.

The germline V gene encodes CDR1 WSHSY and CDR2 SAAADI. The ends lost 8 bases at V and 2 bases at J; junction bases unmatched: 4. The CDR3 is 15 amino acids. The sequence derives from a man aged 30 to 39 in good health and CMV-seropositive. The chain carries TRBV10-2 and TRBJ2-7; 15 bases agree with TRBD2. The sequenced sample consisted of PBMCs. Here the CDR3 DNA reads TGCGCCAGCGCGGGACTAGCGGGGGGACCCTACGAGCAGTACTTC. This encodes CASAGLAGGPYEQYF.